The T cell receptor (beta chain) under discussion was sequenced for a study of T cells after posttransplantation cyclophosphamide. Study-wide results and caveats: Donor-recipient repertoire similarity was low at 1-2 months, rising over year one.

This clone was recorded many times. Its specificity is not known. Germline lookup yields CDR1 MGHRA and CDR2 YSYEKL. V gave up 0 bases and J gave up 12 bases, with 9 bases separating them. The CDR3 extends over 13 amino acids. Data came from immunoSEQ multiplex PCR; TCRdb stores just in-frame clones and leaves some out. This repertoire holds 41,000 or so clones, and none appear only once. The clonotype was recovered from a man younger than 40 in good health and a related stem cell transplant donor. The sequenced material came from PBMCs. V gene TRBV4-1 combines with J gene TRBJ1-6; D is uncertain. The CDR3 is CASSQDPTLPLHF. For the CDR3, the DNA is TGCGCCAGCAGCCAAGATCCTACCCTACCCCTCCACTTT.